This T cell receptor (beta chain) stems from a study of T cells after yellow fever vaccination. Findings and limits, study-wide: The secondary response was weaker, and its peak arrived faster, on day 5 versus 15. Contamination by abundant bulk-population clonotypes could be present in FACS-sorted repertoires.

The CDR3 runs to 13 residues. CDR1 ENHRY and CDR2 SYGVKD come from the germline V gene. V was pared by 8 bases and J by 2 bases, with 5 bases of the junction left unmatched. One entry per CDR3 protein results from TCRdb running MiXCR on the 5' RACE reads. This sample yields 100,000 to 150,000 distinct CDR3 sequences, of which 8% to 10% are seen a single time; almost 40% belongs to the top ten. This clonotype has ten or more counts. The target antigen is unknown. The clonotype comes from a man in his late teens or twenties who received the YFV17D yellow fever vaccine. Sequencing was performed on CD8+ T cells sorted from PBMCs, taken on the day of the yellow fever booster vaccination. This chain joins TRBV10-3 and TRBJ2-5; the match to TRBD1 covers 7 bases. The CDR3 here is CAIGDRPQETQYF. CDR3 DNA sequence: TGTGCCATCGGGGACAGACCGCAAGAGACCCAGTACTTC.